Listed below are T cell receptor beta chains from one sample, sequenced in a study of T cell responses to AZD1222 COVID-19 vaccine. Sequencing was performed with immunoSEQ multiplex PCR; in TCRdb, only in-frame clones are kept and a portion is missing. This table holds some 120,000 clones, 87% found once. The sample in question was peripheral blood, obtained on day 0 of AZD1222 vaccination. These receptors were obtained from an adult in good health. Both conserved end residues are part of each CDR3. A D gene is named only where the DNA matches it firmly. Clone size is shown for a subset of rows, as once, few, many or a class of expanded clone.

j_call d_call v_call clone_size cdr3_nt cdr3_aa
TRBJ1-5 . TRBV6-2/TRBV6-3 . TGTGCCAGCAGTTCGACAGAGGTTGGACAGCCCCAGCATTTT CASSSTEVGQPQHF
TRBJ2-2 . TRBV4-2 . TGTGCCAGCAGCCAAGTTACAGTGGGAGCCACCGGGGAGCTGTTTTTT CASSQVTVGATGELFF
TRBJ2-7 . TRBV27 . TGTGCCAGCAGTTTTTCTGGCTACGAGCAGTACTTC CASSFSGYEQYF
TRBJ2-2 TRBD2 TRBV27 few TGTGCCAGCAGTTCGACTAGCGGGGGTGACACCGGGGAGCTGTTTTTT CASSSTSGGDTGELFF
TRBJ2-1 . TRBV5-4 . TGTGCCAGCAGCTTTGGGGAAAGCTCCTACAATGAGCAGTTCTTC CASSFGESSYNEQFF
TRBJ1-1 . TRBV11-3 . TGTGCCAGCAGCCCCGACGGTAGTCGGAACACTGAAGCTTTCTTT CASSPDGSRNTEAFF
TRBJ1-4 TRBD1 TRBV5-1 . TGCGCCAGCAGCCTAGGGACAGAAGCAACTAATGAAAAACTGTTTTTT CASSLGTEATNEKLFF
TRBJ1-5 TRBD1 TRBV5-5 . TGTGCCAGCAGCGAAACAGGGGTTAAACAGCCCCAGCATTTT CASSETGVKQPQHF
TRBJ1-2 . TRBV7-3 once TGTGCCAGCAGCCCCCGGGGGGGGTATGGCTACACCTTC CASSPRGGYGYTF
TRBJ1-5 TRBD1 TRBV30 . TGTGCCTGGACCCGACAGGGCGGCAATCAGCCCCAGCATTTT CAWTRQGGNQPQHF
TRBJ2-2 . TRBV24-1 . TGTGCCACCAGCCAGGGTTGGGCCGGGGAGCTGTTTTTT CATSQGWAGELFF
TRBJ2-5 TRBD2 TRBV15 once TGTGCCACCAGCAGAGCGGGGGGGGGACAGACCCAGTACTTC CATSRAGGGQTQYF
TRBJ1-2 . TRBV6-1 few TGTGCCAGCAGTGAACAGGGTGGCTATGGCTACACCTTC CASSEQGGYGYTF
TRBJ1-5 TRBD1 TRBV18 . TGTGCCAGCTCCCCACAATCCGGGACAGGGGTCGATCAGCCCCAGCATTTT CASSPQSGTGVDQPQHF
TRBJ2-5 . TRBV7-3 . TGTGCCAGCAGCCCCTTTGGGGGGGGCGTAGAGACCCAGTACTTC CASSPFGGGVETQYF
TRBJ1-4 . TRBV6-5 . TGTGCCAGCAGTTACGGAGGGGGGCAGTTAGGTGAAAAACTGTTTTTT CASSYGGGQLGEKLFF
TRBJ2-3 . TRBV10-3 . TGTGCCATCAGACCGGGACTCGCGGCAGATACGCAGTATTTT CAIRPGLAADTQYF
TRBJ1-1 . TRBV6-5 . TGTGCCAGCAGTCGCCGGGGACAGAACACTGAAGCTTTCTTT CASSRRGQNTEAFF
TRBJ1-5 TRBD1 TRBV6-5 . TGTGCCAGCAGTCAACAGGGGGCGAGCAATCAGCCCCAGCATTTT CASSQQGASNQPQHF
TRBJ1-5 . TRBV30 . TGTGCCTGGAGTCGCGACAGCCAGCCCCAGCATTTT CAWSRDSQPQHF
TRBJ2-1 . TRBV12-5 . TGTGCTAGTGGTTTGACAGTCAATGAGCAGTTCTTC CASGLTVNEQFF
TRBJ2-1 TRBD1 TRBV5-4 . TGTGCCAGCAGCCATCCGGGACAGGGGCCCTACAATGAGCAGTTCTTC CASSHPGQGPYNEQFF
TRBJ2-7 TRBD1 TRBV28 once TGTGCCAGCCACCCCGGGACAGGGGTCCTCGAGCAGTACTTC CASHPGTGVLEQYF
TRBJ2-7 TRBD1 TRBV7-2 . TGTGCCAGCGGAAAGACAGGGGCCGGATCCTACGAGCAGTACTTC CASGKTGAGSYEQYF
TRBJ2-7 TRBD1 TRBV15 . TGTGCCACCAGCAGAGGACAGGGGCTCATCTACGAGCAGTACTTC CATSRGQGLIYEQYF
TRBJ2-7 TRBD1 TRBV5-1 . TGCGCCAGCAGCCTAATGGGACAGGGGCCGCTCGAGCAGTACTTC CASSLMGQGPLEQYF
TRBJ1-1 . TRBV30 once TGTGCCTGGAGTGTACTAGGCGGCCCCCGGAACACTGAAGCTTTCTTT CAWSVLGGPRNTEAFF
TRBJ1-1 . TRBV2 . TGTGCCAGCAGTGCTCAGGATAACACTGAAGCTTTCTTT CASSAQDNTEAFF
TRBJ1-2 . TRBV7-8 once TGTGCCAGCAGCCAACAAAGTGGTGGCTACACCTTC CASSQQSGGYTF
TRBJ2-2 . TRBV12-3/TRBV12-4 . TGTGCCAGTTTGGACCTCCGAACCGGGGAGCTGTTTTTT CASLDLRTGELFF
TRBJ1-1 TRBD1 TRBV6-6 . TGTGCCAGCAGTTACAGTGGGACAGGCGGGGGGGCTTTCTTT CASSYSGTGGGAFF
TRBJ1-6 . TRBV7-9 . TGTGCCAGCAGCTCAGTGAATTCACCCCTCCACTTT CASSSVNSPLHF
TRBJ1-1 TRBD1 TRBV5-4 . TGTGCCAGCAGCTTGCAGGGGGGAAACACTGAAGCTTTCTTT CASSLQGGNTEAFF
TRBJ1-1 . TRBV28 . TGTGCCAGCAGTTTACCGGTCGACACTGAAGCTTTCTTT CASSLPVDTEAFF
TRBJ2-7 . TRBV30 . TGTGCCTGGAGTTCATCCGGGACGGGCCTGATCTTC CAWSSSGTGLIF
TRBJ1-4 TRBD1 TRBV19 . TGTGCCAGTAGTCAGTGGGACAGTGCAACTAATGAAAAACTGTTTTTT CASSQWDSATNEKLFF
TRBJ2-1 . TRBV18 . TGTGCCAGCTCCCCCGTACGGGGGCCGTACAATGAGCAGTTCTTC CASSPVRGPYNEQFF
TRBJ2-3 . TRBV2 . TGTGCCAGCAGTGAAATCGGGGAGAGTGATACGCAGTATTTT CASSEIGESDTQYF
TRBJ1-2 . TRBV7-9 few TGTGCCAGCAGCTTATTTTCGGATGGCGAAGGCTACACCTTC CASSLFSDGEGYTF
TRBJ2-3 . TRBV30 . TGTGCCTGGAGTTCCGGACTCTCCCCGCAACTCACGGATACGCAGTATTTT CAWSSGLSPQLTDTQYF
TRBJ2-3 . TRBV18 . TGTGCCAGCTCAGGAGGGTCGGTCAGGGCAGATACGCAGTATTTT CASSGGSVRADTQYF
TRBJ1-5 TRBD1 TRBV27 . TGTGCCAGCAGCCAGGGGGGGTTTAGCAATCAGCCCCAGCATTTT CASSQGGFSNQPQHF
TRBJ2-1 TRBD2 TRBV5-1 once TGCGCCAGCAGCTCAGGACTAGCGGGGGCGGGATACAATGAGCAGTTCTTC CASSSGLAGAGYNEQFF
TRBJ1-5 TRBD1 TRBV15 . TGTGCCACCAGCAGACAGGGGGCGGGTCAGCCCCAGCATTTT CATSRQGAGQPQHF
TRBJ1-3 . TRBV15 once TGTGCCACCAGCTACAGTGAGAGTTCTGGAAACACCATATATTTT CATSYSESSGNTIYF
TRBJ2-7 . TRBV19 . TGTGCCAGTAGTATAGCGTGGGGGCCCTACGAGCAGTACTTC CASSIAWGPYEQYF
TRBJ2-3 TRBD1 TRBV19 . TGTGCCAGTGGGGACAGGGCAGCAGATACGCAGTATTTT CASGDRAADTQYF
TRBJ1-3 . TRBV24-1 . TGTGCCACCAGCCCCGGGGGGACCTCTGGAAACACCATATATTTT CATSPGGTSGNTIYF
TRBJ1-1 TRBD1 TRBV7-8 . TGTGCCAGCACCGGGACAGGTAGCACTGAAGCTTTCTTT CASTGTGSTEAFF
TRBJ2-7 . TRBV28 few TGTGCCAGCAGTTTCTCTGGACAGTCATACTTC CASSFSGQSYF
TRBJ2-3 TRBD2 TRBV11-2 once TGTGCCAGCAGCAAACTGCTCGCGGGGGAAGGTGATACGCAGTATTTT CASSKLLAGEGDTQYF
TRBJ2-3 . TRBV7-2 . TGTGCCAGCAGCTTAGGGGGCACAGATACGCAGTATTTT CASSLGGTDTQYF
TRBJ2-1 TRBD2 TRBV28 . TGTGCCAGCAGTTTACCGACTAGCGGGGGGAGGGATGAGCAGTTCTTC CASSLPTSGGRDEQFF
TRBJ1-5 . TRBV5-6 . TGTGCCAGCAGCTTTCGTTCCGGCCCCAATCAGCCCCAGCATTTT CASSFRSGPNQPQHF
TRBJ1-1 . TRBV4-1 . TGCGCCAGCAGCCACAACACTGAAGCTTTCTTT CASSHNTEAFF